This TCR beta chain was sequenced for a study of T cells after somatic rescue of genetic block. Profiling relied on immunoSEQ multiplex PCR, and the TCRdb table lists in-frame clones only, not all of them. The repertoire holds tens of thousands of clones, with roughly 93% as singletons. Germline V CDR1 and CDR2: MDHEN, SYDVKM. The CDR3 loop spans 11 amino acids. Trimming took 6 bases from V and 2 from J, leaving 5 bases between them. The V call is TRBV28, the J call TRBJ2-7, with no clear D. Sample: peripheral blood mononuclear cells (PBMCs). The sequence was obtained from a man in his thirties or forties. This chain's CDR3 is CASSRPYEQYF. In nucleotides, the CDR3 is TGTGCCAGCAGCCGGCCCTACGAGCAGTACTTC.